This passage covers 3 T cell receptor beta chains from one sample sequenced in a study of T-cell memory formation after mild COVID-19. TCRdb itself ran the 5' RACE reads through MiXCR, one entry per CDR3 protein. The profile shows approximately 290,000 distinct CDR3 sequences, around 15% of them singletons. What was sequenced was PBMCs or a T cell subset sorted from them (not recorded which). These receptors came from a man younger than 30 who had mild COVID-19 (a few samples of this study predate the infection). Cell type and time point are not known.

In this sample, this clonotype turned up a few times. The rearrangement links TRBV20-1 to TRBJ2-3, with 9 bases lining up with TRBD1. The length of the CDR3 is 14 residues. Germline loops: CDR1 DFQATT, CDR2 SNEGSKA (reference sequence). V trimming: 6 bases; J trimming: 6 bases; junction bases outside the gene matches: 10. DNA for the CDR3: TGCAGTGCCGAGGGACAGGGCGAGCGCGATACGCAGTATTTT. Translated, it gives CSAEGQGERDTQYF.

V usage is TRBV15 and J usage is TRBJ2-7, with TRBD1 as a possible D gene (7 bases). Germline V gives CDR1 LNHNV, CDR2 YYDKDF (reference sequence). This CDR3 comprises 15 residues. Trimming took 4 bases from V and 4 from J, leaving 17 bases between them. CDR3 protein: CATSNTPQGRYEQYV. Written as DNA, the CDR3 is TGTGCCACCAGCAATACCCCACAGGGGAGGTACGAGCAGTACGTC.

This clonotype was counted many times. The J gene is TRBJ2-2, the V gene TRBV7-6, with a weak D call TRBD2 (6 bases). Between the trimmed V and J ends, which lost 6 bases and 5 bases, there was a span of 19 bases. The V gene's germline CDR1 is SGHVS and CDR2 FNYEAQ. The CDR3 length is 16 residues. In nucleotides, the CDR3 is TGTGCCAGCAGACGGGGGACCGAAAAATGGACCGGGGAGCTGTTTTTT. Translation gives CASRRGTEKWTGELFF.